The 31 T cell receptor beta chains below all came from one sample that was sequenced in a study of shared T cell receptors in the human thymus. Some clones are missing from TCRdb's copy, which holds only in-frame ones; the method was immunoSEQ multiplex PCR. The sample consists of 550,000 to 800,000 clones, 70% to 90% of them appearing once. These data were also filed under a second study, of human thymus T cells.

The sample comprised thymocytes. The receptors stem from a girl under two years old with a congenital heart defect.

This sequence joins TRBV6-1 and TRBJ2-1; no clear D gene. The V gene lost 4 bases and the J gene lost 0 bases, with 10 bases spanning the gap. The germline V gene has CDR1 MNHNS and CDR2 SASEGT. The CDR3 is 15 amino acids. As DNA, the CDR3 is TGTGCCAGCAGTGGGCCACTAAGCTCCTACAATGAGCAGTTCTTC. This encodes CASSGPLSSYNEQFF.

The chain has TRBV7-8 and TRBJ2-1; TRBD1 matches at 10 bases. This CDR3 has 17 residues. The V and J ends lost 3 bases and 1 base, in that order; junction bases with no gene match: 6. The germline V gene has CDR1 SGHVS and CDR2 FQNEAQ. CDR3: CASSFRPGQGSYNEQFF. The CDR3 bases are TGTGCCAGCAGCTTCAGACCGGGACAGGGGTCCTACAATGAGCAGTTCTTC. Using reference TRBV7-8 and TRBJ2-1 for the parts outside the CDR3, the full variable domain is GAGVSQSPRYKVAKRGQDVALRCDPISGHVSLFWYQQALGQGPEFLTYFQNEAQLDKSGLPSDRFFAERPEGSVSTLKIQRTQQEDSAVYLCASSFRPGQGSYNEQFFGPGTRLTVL.

This chain joins TRBV28 and TRBJ1-5; unclear D gene. V gave up 5 bases and J gave up 11 bases, with 13 bases separating them. Germline CDR1 reads MDHEN; CDR2 reads SYDVKM. The CDR3 loop spans 12 amino acids. The chain's CDR3 is CASSPPDGTQHF. In nucleotides, the CDR3 is TGTGCCAGCAGTCCACCGGACGGGACCCAGCATTTT.

The rearrangement uses TRBV5-6 and TRBJ2-3; TRBD2 matches 11 bases. The germline CDR1 and CDR2 sequences are SGHDT and YYEEEE. The CDR3 runs to 16 residues. V shed 3 bases, J shed 1 base, and the junction held 4 bases outside the gene matches. The CDR3 spells CASSSTSGRGTDTQYF. CDR3 bases: TGTGCCAGCAGCTCTACTAGCGGGAGAGGCACAGATACGCAGTATTTT.

V usage is TRBV25-1 and J usage is TRBJ1-5; maybe TRBD1 (6 bases). The CDR3 spans 14 residues. V lost 3 bases and J 5 bases, leaving 11 bases between the germline ends. The germline V gene has CDR1 MGHDK and CDR2 SYGVNS. The CDR3 spells CASSDLYRDQPQHF. Written as DNA, the CDR3 is TGTGCCAGCAGTGACCTTTACAGGGATCAGCCCCAGCATTTT.

V and J are TRBV6-5 and TRBJ1-6; the match to TRBD1 covers 9 bases. The CDR3 runs 14 residues. Germline V CDR1 and CDR2: MNHEY, SVGAGI. After removal of 7 bases from V and 9 bases from J, the junction contained 7 bases not matched to a gene. The CDR3 region has the DNA TGTGCCAGCACTCTAGACAGGGGGGGTTCACCCCTCCACTTT. Translating gives CASTLDRGGSPLHF.

The chain recombines TRBV5-4 with TRBJ2-7; TRBD1 agrees at 9 bases. The ends lost 2 bases at V and 5 bases at J; junction bases unmatched: 8. CDR1 is SGHNT, CDR2 YYREEE, per germline (reference sequence). The CDR3 runs 15 residues. CDR3 sequence: CASSLVDRGSDEQYF. DNA for the CDR3: TGTGCCAGCAGCTTAGTGGACAGGGGTTCGGACGAGCAGTACTTC.

V and J are TRBV9 and TRBJ1-2; D unresolved. Trimming took off 5 bases at V and 4 bases at J, with 21 bases between the two ends. Per germline, CDR1 SGDLS and CDR2 YYNGEE. This CDR3 has 16 residues. CDR3 residues: CASSARSEGGTYGYTF. The CDR3 DNA reads TGTGCCAGCAGTGCGCGATCCGAGGGAGGCACCTATGGCTACACCTTC.

This clone was seen just once. This rearrangement joins TRBV30 to TRBJ1-1, with 10 bases matching TRBD1. Looked up from germline, CDR1 is GTSNPN and CDR2 is SVGIG (reference sequence). The CDR3 totals 15 residues. The V gene end was trimmed by 4 bases and the J gene end by 3 bases; junction bases not matched to a gene: 8. In DNA form, the CDR3 reads TGTGCCTGGAACACCCAGGGGACAGGGGACACTGAAGCTTTCTTT. It specifies CAWNTQGTGDTEAFF.

This chain connects TRBV18 to TRBJ2-2; a possible D gene is TRBD1 (6 bases). CDR1 and CDR2 (germline): KGHSH, LQKENI. V was trimmed by 3 bases and J by 5 bases, leaving 19 bases between them. CDR3 length equals 17 residues. CDR3 sequence (DNA): TGTGCCAGCTCACCCTGCACCGGGACAAGTAGGACCGGGGAGCTGTTTTTT. Protein product: CASSPCTGTSRTGELFF.

The chain employs TRBV4-1 and TRBJ2-7; 8 nucleotides line up with TRBD1. The CDR3 is 15 amino acids. V was clipped by 0 bases and J by 4 bases; unmatched bases: 5. The germline CDR1 and CDR2 sequences are MGHRA and YSYEKL. The CDR3 protein is CASSQDRTGSYEQYF. The CDR3 DNA is TGCGCCAGCAGCCAAGATAGGACAGGGTCGTACGAGCAGTACTTC.

The table lists this clone with a few counts. The chain joins TRBV9 to TRBJ2-1; the D gene is possibly TRBD2 (5 bases). Germline V gene lookup returns CDR1 SGDLS and CDR2 YYNGEE. Trimming took off 3 bases at V and 3 bases at J, with 16 bases between the two ends. The CDR3 loop spans 16 amino acids. For the CDR3, the DNA is TGTGCCAGCAGCGGAGTACCGGACTTGGGCTACAATGAGCAGTTCTTC. This translates into CASSGVPDLGYNEQFF.

The genes are TRBV15 and TRBJ1-1; tentatively, D is TRBD1 (5 bases). CDR3 length equals 12 residues. V lost 1 base, J lost 6 bases, and 6 bases lay in between. Germline V gene lookup returns CDR1 LNHNV and CDR2 YYDKDF (reference sequence). For the CDR3, the DNA is TGTGCCACCAGCAGAGCAGGGTCTGAAGCTTTCTTT. Residues: CATSRAGSEAFF.

The chain uses TRBV6-1 and TRBJ1-6; 7 nucleotides line up with TRBD1. Germline values: CDR1 MNHNS, CDR2 SASEGT. J lost 10 bases, V lost 2 bases, and 11 bases had no gene match. This CDR3 is 16 amino acids long. The DNA of the CDR3 is TGTGCCAGCAGTGAACCTCCGACAGGGTTTCGGTCACCCCTCCACTTT. It translates to CASSEPPTGFRSPLHF.

The CDR3 loop is CASSLWGRRGGRQDTQYF. CDR3 DNA: TGTGCCAGCAGCTTATGGGGTCGGCGGGGGGGCCGTCAAGATACGCAGTATTTT. The chain couples TRBV7-2 to TRBJ2-3; 9 bases map to TRBD2. This CDR3 contains 18 residues. V lost 2 bases and J lost 5; bases outside the gene matches: 14. Germline CDR1 reads SGHTA; CDR2 reads FQGNSA. Complete variable domain (other parts from reference TRBV7-2 and TRBJ2-3): GAGVSQSPSNKVTEKGKDVELRCDPISGHTALYWYRQSLGQGLEFLIYFQGNSAPDKSGLPSDRFSAERTGGSVSTLTIQRTQQEDSAVYLCASSLWGRRGGRQDTQYFGPGTRLTVL.

The genes are TRBV7-8 and TRBJ2-3; a weak D match, TRBD1 (6 bases). The CDR3 has 14 amino acids. With 0 bases removed from V and 6 bases from J, the gap between germline ends came to 10 bases. Germline-derived CDR1 and CDR2 are SGHVS and FQNEAQ. The CDR3 is CASSLAPQGDTQYF. The CDR3 bases are TGTGCCAGCAGCTTAGCCCCGCAGGGGGATACGCAGTATTTT.

The chain joins TRBV6-1 to TRBJ1-5; TRBD1 matches at 8 bases. V dropped 8 bases and J dropped 6; count of bases not matched to a gene: 3. Germline CDR1 reads MNHNS; CDR2 reads SASEGT. The CDR3 runs 12 residues. Here the CDR3 reads CASGDRIQPQHF. As DNA, the CDR3 is TGTGCCAGCGGGGACAGGATTCAGCCCCAGCATTTT.

This chain connects TRBV19 to TRBJ1-4, with TRBD1 matching over 7 bases. J gave up 5 bases and V 9 bases, and 6 bases lay outside the gene matches. The CDR3 extends over 13 amino acids. CDR1 and CDR2 from the germline V gene are LNHDA and SQIVND (reference sequence). The DNA of the CDR3 is TGTGCCAGCAGCAGGGGGTACAATGAAAAACTGTTTTTT. Translated: CASSRGYNEKLFF.

This rearrangement joins TRBV27 to TRBJ1-2, with 7 bases aligning to TRBD1. Germline V CDR1 and CDR2: MNHEY, SMNVEV (reference sequence). J was trimmed by 8 bases and V by 6 bases; bases with no gene match: 9. CDR3 length: 13 residues. The CDR3 protein is CASSNRGRGGYTF. The CDR3 nucleotides are TGTGCCAGCAGCAACAGGGGCAGGGGGGGCTACACCTTC.

The chain employs TRBV19 and TRBJ1-2; 10 nucleotides line up with TRBD1. With 6 bases clipped from V and 4 bases from J, the junction kept 5 bases outside the gene matches. The CDR3 has 14 amino acids. Germline V gene lookup returns CDR1 LNHDA and CDR2 SQIVND (reference sequence). DNA of the CDR3: TGTGCCAGTAGGTCGGGACAGGGGCCCTATGGCTACACCTTC. It codes for CASRSGQGPYGYTF. Full variable domain (missing parts from reference TRBV19 and TRBJ1-2): DGGITQSPKYLFRKEGQNVTLSCEQNLNHDAMYWYRQDPGQGLRLIYYSQIVNDFQKGDIAEGYSVSREKKESFPLTVTSAQKNPTAFYLCASRSGQGPYGYTFGSGTRLTVV.

The rearrangement links TRBV15 to TRBJ2-7; 8 bases fit TRBD1. Germline lookup yields CDR1 LNHNV and CDR2 YYDKDF (reference sequence). This CDR3 has 16 residues. V lost 2 bases, J lost 2 bases, and 8 bases stayed unmatched. The CDR3 bases are TGTGCCACCAGCAGATACCAGGGGGCTCTTCCCTACGAGCAGTACTTC. Residues: CATSRYQGALPYEQYF.

This clone was detected only a few times. J is TRBJ2-5 and V is TRBV9; the match to TRBD2 covers 10 bases. Germline V CDR1 and CDR2: SGDLS, YYNGEE. Trimming removed 2 bases from V and 3 bases from J; junction bases left unmatched: 7. The CDR3 loop spans 16 amino acids. The CDR3 bases are TGTGCCAGCAGCGTTCTAAGCGGGGGGGCAAAAGAGACCCAGTACTTC. Its protein is CASSVLSGGAKETQYF.

In this sample, this clone turned up a few times. CDR3 nucleotide sequence: TGTGCCAGCAGCTCCAGGGGTCTGAACACTGAAGCTTTCTTT. It encodes CASSSRGLNTEAFF. The genes are TRBV7-2 and TRBJ1-1; weak D call: TRBD1 (6 bases). Trimming removed 4 bases at V and 0 bases at J, with 9 bases between. Per germline, CDR1 SGHTA and CDR2 FQGNSA. CDR3 size: 14 residues.

The J gene is TRBJ1-1, the V gene TRBV5-1, with TRBD1 matching over 9 bases. The ends lost 4 bases at V and 2 bases at J; junction bases unmatched: 6. This CDR3 comprises 15 residues. Germline V gives CDR1 SGHRS, CDR2 YFSETQ. The CDR3, as DNA: TGCGCCAGCAGCGCCCGGGACAGGGCAAACACTGAAGCTTTCTTT. It codes for CASSARDRANTEAFF.

V gene TRBV20-1 combines with J gene TRBJ2-2, with D uncertain. Trimming removed 6 bases from V and 4 bases from J, with 6 bases in between. The CDR3 has 11 amino acids. The germline CDR1 and CDR2 sequences are DFQATT and SNEGSKA (reference sequence). This CDR3 is CSARSTGELFF. As DNA, the CDR3 is TGCAGTGCCCGGTCCACCGGGGAGCTGTTTTTT.

The chain combines TRBV5-5 with TRBJ2-3, with 9 bases that match TRBD1. This CDR3 spans 20 amino acids. The V segment lost 4 bases and the J segment 0 bases; nucleotides outside the gene matches: 18. Per the germline V gene, CDR1 is SGHKS and CDR2 is YYEKEE (reference sequence). This chain's CDR3 is CASSRRSDRGSTPSTDTQYF. The CDR3 DNA follows: TGTGCCAGCAGCCGGCGGTCGGACAGGGGTTCTACCCCTAGCACAGATACGCAGTATTTT. Full variable domain (missing parts from reference TRBV5-5 and TRBJ2-3): DAGVTQSPTHLIKTRGQQVTLRCSPISGHKSVSWYQQVLGQGPQFIFQYYEKEERGRGNFPDRFSARQFPNYSSELNVNALLLGDSALYLCASSRRSDRGSTPSTDTQYFGPGTRLTVL.

The rearrangement links TRBV20-1 to TRBJ1-6; D is uncertain. Trimming removed 3 bases at V and 10 bases at J, with 4 bases between. There are 10 residues in the CDR3. CDR1 and CDR2 (germline): DFQATT, SNEGSKA (reference sequence). CDR3 nucleotide sequence: TGCAGTGCTAGCAGGTCACCCCTCCACTTT. The encoded protein is CSASRSPLHF.

This clone was detected only once. The V gene is TRBV5-1, the J gene TRBJ2-3, with 9 positions matching TRBD2. The CDR3 length is 17 residues. The V gene end was trimmed by 4 bases and the J gene end by 5 bases; junction bases not matched to a gene: 14. Per the germline V gene, CDR1 is SGHRS and CDR2 is YFSETQ. CDR3 residues: CASSPTPGTSLGDTQYF. CDR3 DNA sequence: TGCGCCAGCAGCCCAACCCCCGGGACTAGCCTAGGAGATACGCAGTATTTT. The full variable domain, its missing parts supplied by reference TRBV5-1 and TRBJ2-3, is KAGVTQTPRYLIKTRGQQVTLSCSPISGHRSVSWYQQTPGQGLQFLFEYFSETQRNKGNFPGRFSGRQFSNSRSEMNVSTLELGDSALYLCASSPTPGTSLGDTQYFGPGTRLTVL.

This clone was detected a few times. The chain carries TRBV5-4 and TRBJ1-2; D is unclear. The CDR3 is made up of 15 amino acids. Per germline, CDR1 SGHNT and CDR2 YYREEE (reference sequence). V was trimmed by 0 bases and J by 7 bases, leaving 16 bases between them. CDR3 residues: CASSLGAREIGGYTF. The CDR3 DNA follows: TGTGCCAGCAGCTTGGGGGCGCGTGAAATTGGTGGCTACACCTTC. The full variable domain, with the rest looked up from reference TRBV5-4 and TRBJ1-2, is ETGVTQSPTHLIKTRGQQVTLRCSSQSGHNTVSWYQQALGQGPQFIFQYYREEENGRGNFPPRFSGLQFPNYSSELNVNALELDDSALYLCASSLGAREIGGYTFGSGTRLTVV.

This chain links TRBV15 with TRBJ1-2; 12 nucleotides match TRBD1. The CDR3 is 18 residues long. CDR1 and CDR2 (germline): LNHNV, YYDKDF (reference sequence). Trimming took 0 bases from V and 4 from J; bases not matched to a gene: 9. CDR3 amino acids: CATSRDSGTGGYAYGYTF. The DNA for the CDR3 is TGTGCCACCAGCAGAGATTCAGGGACAGGGGGCTATGCCTATGGCTACACCTTC.

The table lists this clone with a count of one. J is TRBJ2-3 and V is TRBV5-4; 8 bases map to TRBD1. This CDR3 is built from 15 residues. The J segment lost 3 bases and the V segment lost 1 base, leaving 4 bases of the junction unmatched. Germline-derived CDR1 and CDR2 are SGHNT and YYREEE (reference sequence). CDR3 protein: CASSLKDRVTDTQYF. The CDR3 nucleotides read TGTGCCAGCAGCTTGAAGGACAGGGTAACAGATACGCAGTATTTT. Drawing the rest from reference TRBV5-4 and TRBJ2-3, the complete variable domain is ETGVTQSPTHLIKTRGQQVTLRCSSQSGHNTVSWYQQALGQGPQFIFQYYREEENGRGNFPPRFSGLQFPNYSSELNVNALELDDSALYLCASSLKDRVTDTQYFGPGTRLTVL.